These 27 T cell receptor beta chains were sequenced from one sample in a study of blood T cell repertoires in COVID-19. TCRdb keeps only in-frame clones here, not all; method: immunoSEQ multiplex PCR. This sample carries some 16,000 clones, 85% to 90% of them seen once, and the ten largest clones take about 5.6%. Sequencing used peripheral blood. These receptors were obtained from a human donor in a cohort sampled during active COVID-19.

This clone was counted a few times. This chain joins TRBV11-2 and TRBJ1-6; 8 bases line up with TRBD1. The V segment lost 5 bases and the J segment 10 bases; nucleotides outside the gene matches: 7. The germline V gene encodes CDR1 SGHAT and CDR2 FQNNGV. The CDR3 contains 14 residues. In DNA, the CDR3 is TGTGCCAGCAGCCGCGGACAGGGAGGATCACCCCTCCACTTT. This gives the protein CASSRGQGGSPLHF. The variable domain in full, with the rest retrieved from reference TRBV11-2 and TRBJ1-6, is EAGVAQSPRYKIIEKRQSVAFWCNPISGHATLYWYQQILGQGPKLLIQFQNNGVVDDSQLPKDRFSAERLKGVDSTLKIQPAKLEDSAVYLCASSRGQGGSPLHFGNGTRLTVT.

This clone appeared a few times. The gene calls are TRBV27 and TRBJ1-2; D is perhaps TRBD1 (5 bases). The germline CDR1 and CDR2 sequences are MNHEY and SMNVEV (reference sequence). The CDR3 length is 13 residues. V shed 5 bases and J shed 5 bases, with 12 bases lying between them. The CDR3 reads CASSLRQGYGYTF. The CDR3 nucleotides read TGTGCCAGCAGTCTTCGTCAGGGATATGGCTACACCTTC.

J is TRBJ2-7 and V is TRBV7-9; D may be TRBD2 (6 bases). V shed 4 bases and J shed 3 bases, with 13 bases lying between them. CDR3 length: 14 residues. Germline assignment: CDR1 SEHNR and CDR2 FQNEAQ (reference sequence). DNA for the CDR3: TGTGCCAGCAGCTCGGGACTCCCCGTCTACGAGCAGTACTTC. It codes for CASSSGLPVYEQYF.

V and J are TRBV30 and TRBJ2-1; TRBD1 aligns across 9 bases. The CDR3 loop spans 15 amino acids. Trimming removed 6 bases from V and 3 bases from J; junction bases left unmatched: 9. Per the germline V gene, CDR1 is GTSNPN and CDR2 is SVGIG (reference sequence). The CDR3 region has the DNA TGTGCCTGCCGACTAAGGGACAGGGTCTACAATGAGCAGTTCTTC. This translates into CACRLRDRVYNEQFF.

The genes are TRBV3-1 (or the pseudogene TRBV3-2) and TRBJ2-3; TRBD2 matches 10 bases. This CDR3 contains 17 residues. Germline-derived CDR1 and CDR2 are LGHDT and YNNKEL (reference sequence). V gave up 0 bases and J gave up 5 bases; unmatched junction bases: 8. In DNA form, the CDR3 reads TGTGCCAGCAGCCAAGACCTAGCGGGAGACCGGGTAGATACGCAGTATTTT. It yields the protein CASSQDLAGDRVDTQYF.

The chain carries TRBV5-4 and TRBJ2-2; D is undetermined. The germline CDR1 and CDR2 sequences are SGHNT and YYREEE (reference sequence). This CDR3 region has 13 residues. The ends were cut back, 0 bases at V and 4 bases at J, with 4 bases in the middle. The CDR3 coding sequence is TGTGCCAGCAGCTTGGACGGCACCGGGGAGCTGTTTTTT. Its protein is CASSLDGTGELFF.

The rearrangement links TRBV12-5 to TRBJ2-2; D gene ambiguous. CDR3 length: 9 amino acids. Trimming removed 10 bases from V and 6 bases from J, with 3 bases in between. The germline V gene has CDR1 LGHNT and CDR2 FRNRAP. The CDR3 DNA reads as TGTGCTATATCCGGGGAGCTGTTTTTT. As protein: CAISGELFF.

The chain recombines TRBV3-1 (or the pseudogene TRBV3-2) with TRBJ2-5, with D uncertain. CDR3 size: 11 residues. Trimming took off 5 bases at V and 5 bases at J, with 6 bases between the two ends. Per germline, CDR1 LGHDT and CDR2 YNNKEL (reference sequence). This CDR3 reads CASSVGETQYF. The CDR3 DNA reads as TGTGCCAGCAGCGTCGGTGAGACCCAGTACTTC.

The chain employs TRBV10-3 and TRBJ1-4, with D uncertain. With 0 bases removed from V and 0 bases from J, the gap between germline ends came to 8 bases. The CDR3 runs 16 residues. The germline gives CDR1 ENHRY, CDR2 SYGVKD. CDR3 residues: CAISESYRATNEKLFF. The CDR3 coding sequence is TGTGCCATCAGTGAGTCTTATCGGGCAACTAATGAAAAACTGTTTTTT.

The chain is built from TRBV5-4 and TRBJ2-7; 9 bases are a match to TRBD2. With 0 bases clipped from V and 6 bases from J, the junction kept 7 bases outside the gene matches. In germline, CDR1 is SGHNT, CDR2 YYREEE (reference sequence). The CDR3 has 15 residues. The CDR3 nucleotides read TGTGCCAGCAGCTTGGTTGCGGGAGGGCCCGGCGAGCAGTACTTC. Residues: CASSLVAGGPGEQYF.

The chain has TRBV14 and TRBJ1-3; D is unclear. V gave up 4 bases and J gave up 1 base, with 11 bases separating them. Germline V gene sequence: CDR1 SGHDN, CDR2 FVKESK. The CDR3 covers 15 residues. CDR3 DNA: TGTGCCAGCAGCCTTACAGTTCCTTCTGGAAACACCATATATTTT. Protein sequence: CASSLTVPSGNTIYF.

The gene calls are TRBV2 and TRBJ2-3; 9 bases agree with TRBD2. Germline lookup yields CDR1 SNHLY and CDR2 FYNNEI. V trimming: 4 bases; J trimming: 2 bases; junction bases outside the gene matches: 7. The CDR3 contains 16 residues. The CDR3: CASSGETSGYTDTQYF. The CDR3 coding sequence is TGTGCCAGCAGTGGGGAGACTAGCGGATACACAGATACGCAGTATTTT. Drawing the rest from reference TRBV2 and TRBJ2-3, the complete variable domain is EPEVTQTPSHQVTQMGQEVILRCVPISNHLYFYWYRQILGQKVEFLVSFYNNEISEKSEIFDDQFSVERPDGSNFTLKIRSTKLEDSAMYFCASSGETSGYTDTQYFGPGTRLTVL.

This clone was counted once. The rearrangement links TRBV2 to TRBJ1-2, with 8 bases fitting TRBD1. The CDR3 consists of 14 residues. CDR1 and CDR2 from the germline V gene are SNHLY and FYNNEI. V trimming: 1 base; J trimming: 13 bases; junction bases outside the gene matches: 11. The CDR3: CASSEGRQGPRPTF. The CDR3 bases are TGTGCCAGCAGTGAAGGGAGACAGGGGCCTCGCCCCACCTTC.

This rearrangement joins TRBV3-1 (or the pseudogene TRBV3-2) to TRBJ1-2; 10 bases line up with TRBD1. The CDR3 has 15 amino acids. Germline V gives CDR1 LGHDT, CDR2 YNNKEL (reference sequence). The V gene end was trimmed by 1 base and the J gene end by 8 bases; junction bases not matched to a gene: 7. The CDR3, as DNA: TGTGCCAGCAGCCAAGTGGGGACAGGGGTTTGGGGCTACACCTTC. It specifies CASSQVGTGVWGYTF.

V gene TRBV28 combines with J gene TRBJ1-2, with D tentatively TRBD1 (5 bases). The CDR3 loop spans 13 amino acids. Germline values: CDR1 MDHEN, CDR2 SYDVKM. The V end was cut by 9 bases, the J end by 0 bases, with 11 bases between. The CDR3 spells CASETATNYGYTF. The CDR3 DNA reads TGTGCCAGTGAGACAGCAACTAACTATGGCTACACCTTC.

The V call is TRBV18, the J call TRBJ2-7; D perhaps matches TRBD2 (6 bases). The V end lost 1 base, the J end lost 2 bases, and 12 bases lay between the germline ends. The CDR3 is 15 amino acids. Per the germline V gene, CDR1 is KGHSH and CDR2 is LQKENI. Written as DNA, the CDR3 is TGTGCCAGCTCACCACAGGGAGGTGGAACCTACGAGCAGTACTTC. Protein: CASSPQGGGTYEQYF.

This rearrangement joins TRBV5-4 to TRBJ1-2; no definite D call. The CDR3 sequence is 14 residues long. Germline assignment: CDR1 SGHNT and CDR2 YYREEE (reference sequence). Trimming stripped 0 bases from V and 4 bases from J, with 10 bases between. The DNA for the CDR3 is TGTGCCAGCAGCTTGGAGTTGGGGAGCTATGGCTACACCTTC. Translated: CASSLELGSYGYTF. Full variable domain (missing parts from reference TRBV5-4 and TRBJ1-2): ETGVTQSPTHLIKTRGQQVTLRCSSQSGHNTVSWYQQALGQGPQFIFQYYREEENGRGNFPPRFSGLQFPNYSSELNVNALELDDSALYLCASSLELGSYGYTFGSGTRLTVV.

The genes are TRBV4-2 and TRBJ1-6, with D perhaps TRBD1 (5 bases). This CDR3 region has 15 residues. CDR1 and CDR2 from the germline V gene are LGHNA and YNFKEQ. V was pared by 6 bases and J by 6 bases, with 15 bases between. The CDR3 coding sequence is TGTGCCAGCAGGCCAGGCACAGGAGTTAATTCACCCCTCCACTTT. Its translation: CASRPGTGVNSPLHF.

V is TRBV5-1 and J is TRBJ2-1, with D perhaps TRBD2 (6 bases). Germline CDR1 and CDR2: SGHRS and YFSETQ. The length of the CDR3 is 15 residues. V lost 5 bases and J lost 7, with 19 bases in between. CDR3 sequence reads: CASSTGGSGTNEQFF. In nucleotides, the CDR3 is TGCGCCAGCAGTACCGGTGGTAGCGGAACTAATGAGCAGTTCTTC.

The chain combines TRBV9 with TRBJ1-5, with TRBD1 matching 7 bases. The V segment lost 0 bases and the J segment 2 bases; nucleotides outside the gene matches: 2. Germline V CDR1 and CDR2: SGDLS, YYNGEE. The CDR3 totals 15 residues. CDR3 in amino acids: CASSVEGGGNQPQHF. The CDR3 coding sequence is TGTGCCAGCAGCGTAGAAGGGGGCGGCAATCAGCCCCAGCATTTT. The full variable domain, rest sourced from reference TRBV9 and TRBJ1-5, is DSGVTQTPKHLITATGQRVTLRCSPRSGDLSVYWYQQSLDQGLQFLIQYYNGEERAKGNILERFSAQQFPDLHSELNLSSLELGDSALYFCASSVEGGGNQPQHFGDGTRLSIL.

The sample holds a few counts of this clone. This CDR3 is CASMNRGLGYTF. CDR3 bases: TGTGCCAGCATGAACAGGGGGCTTGGCTACACCTTC. The V call is TRBV6-5, the J call TRBJ1-2; TRBD1 aligns across 9 bases. Per the germline V gene, CDR1 is MNHEY and CDR2 is SVGAGI. This CDR3 is built from 12 residues. V trimming: 7 bases; J trimming: 7 bases; junction bases outside the gene matches: 4.

This sequence joins TRBV25-1 and TRBJ2-7; D might be TRBD2 (6 bases). There are 11 residues in the CDR3. Per the germline V gene, CDR1 is MGHDK and CDR2 is SYGVNS. The V and J ends lost 2 bases and 11 bases respectively, with 10 bases between them. CDR3 nucleotides: TGTGCCAGCAGTGAAGGCGGGGCTAAGTACTTC. This encodes CASSEGGAKYF.

V gene TRBV11-1 combines with J gene TRBJ1-5; no clear D gene. The CDR3 extends over 13 amino acids. V was shortened by 4 bases and J by 4 bases, with 8 bases between the two germline ends. Germline CDR1 is SGHAT and CDR2 is FQDESV (reference sequence). CDR3: CASSYGLNQPQHF. The CDR3 region has the DNA TGTGCCAGCAGCTACGGTCTAAATCAGCCCCAGCATTTT.

This sequence joins TRBV11-2 and TRBJ2-5; D might be TRBD2 (6 bases). CDR1 and CDR2 (germline): SGHAT, FQNNGV. This CDR3 region has 15 residues. Trimming took off 6 bases at V and 2 bases at J, with 16 bases between the two ends. The CDR3 loop reads CASREGWGLQETQYF. CDR3 in DNA: TGTGCCAGCAGAGAAGGGTGGGGACTTCAAGAGACCCAGTACTTC.

The CDR3 here is CASSLRLSVSGNTIYF. DNA for the CDR3: TGTGCCAGCAGCTTACGACTCAGTGTCTCTGGAAACACCATATATTTT. The chain carries TRBV7-8 and TRBJ1-3; no clear D. CDR1 is SGHVS and CDR2 is FQNEAQ in the germline V gene. Trimming stripped 2 bases from V and 0 bases from J, with 11 bases between. The CDR3 totals 16 residues.

V usage is TRBV6-5 and J usage is TRBJ2-1, with TRBD1 as a possible D gene (6 bases). Germline V lookup: CDR1 MNHEY, CDR2 SVGAGI. V lost 6 bases to trimming and J lost 7 bases, with 16 bases between them. CDR3 length: 14 residues. In DNA, the CDR3 is TGTGCCAGCAGCGGCTTAGACAGGAAGAATGAGCAGTTCTTC. It specifies CASSGLDRKNEQFF.

V and J are TRBV7-8 and TRBJ2-1; 9 nucleotides align to TRBD2. Germline V gene lookup returns CDR1 SGHVS and CDR2 FQNEAQ. The junction had 10 bases not matched to a gene; V was cut back by 8 bases and J by 2 bases. The CDR3 sequence is 16 residues long. In DNA, the CDR3 is TGTGCCAGCTACTTAGATAGCGGGAGCCCCTACAATGAGCAGTTCTTC. Translation gives CASYLDSGSPYNEQFF.